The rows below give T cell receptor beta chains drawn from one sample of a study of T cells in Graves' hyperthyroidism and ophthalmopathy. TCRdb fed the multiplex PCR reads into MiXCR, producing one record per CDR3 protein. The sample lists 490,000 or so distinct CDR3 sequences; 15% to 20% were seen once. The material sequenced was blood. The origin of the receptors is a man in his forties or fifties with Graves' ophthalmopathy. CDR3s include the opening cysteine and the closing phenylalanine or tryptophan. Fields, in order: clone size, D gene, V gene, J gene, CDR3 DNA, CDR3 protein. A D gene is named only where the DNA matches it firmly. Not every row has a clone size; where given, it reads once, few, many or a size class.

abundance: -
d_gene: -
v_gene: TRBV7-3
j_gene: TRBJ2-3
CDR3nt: TGTGCCAGCAGCTCCCAAGTGGGTCGCACAGATACGCAGTATTTT
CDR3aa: CASSSQVGRTDTQYF

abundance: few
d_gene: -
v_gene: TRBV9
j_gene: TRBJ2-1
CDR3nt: TGTGCCAGCAGCGTAACGTTCGGGGGCAATGAGCAGTTCTTC
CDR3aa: CASSVTFGGNEQFF

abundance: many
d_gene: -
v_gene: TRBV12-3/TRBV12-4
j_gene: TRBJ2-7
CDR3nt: TGTGCCAGCACAGCGACCGGGGCCACCTACGAGCAGTACTTC
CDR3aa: CASTATGATYEQYF

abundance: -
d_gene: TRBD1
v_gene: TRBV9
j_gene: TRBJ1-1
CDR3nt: TGTGCCAGCAGCGTATCAGGGGGACGGAACACTGAAGCTTTCTTT
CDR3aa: CASSVSGGRNTEAFF

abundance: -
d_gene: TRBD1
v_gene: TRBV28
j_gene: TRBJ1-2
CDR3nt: TGTGCCAGCAGTCGAGGGACAGGGGGGGGGGGGGGCTACACCTTC
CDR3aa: CASSRGTGGGGGYTF

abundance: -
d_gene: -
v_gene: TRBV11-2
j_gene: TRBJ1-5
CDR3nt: TGTGCCAGCAGCTTAGTAGGCTCATCTTATAGCAATCAGCCCCAGCATTTT
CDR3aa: CASSLVGSSYSNQPQHF

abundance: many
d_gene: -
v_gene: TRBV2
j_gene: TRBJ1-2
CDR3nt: TGTGCCAGCAACGGGGGAAGGGGTGGCTACACCTTC
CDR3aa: CASNGGRGGYTF

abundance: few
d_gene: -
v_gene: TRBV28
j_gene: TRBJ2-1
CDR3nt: TGTGCCAGCAGTCCTCCTTCTTATAACAATGAGCAGTTCTTC
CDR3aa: CASSPPSYNNEQFF

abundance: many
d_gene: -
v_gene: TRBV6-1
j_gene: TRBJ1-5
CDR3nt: TGTGCCAGCAGTGTCCCGGGCGGGGTTAGTCAGCCCCAGCATTTT
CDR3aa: CASSVPGGVSQPQHF

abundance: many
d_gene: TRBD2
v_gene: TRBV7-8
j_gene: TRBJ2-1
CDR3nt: TGTGCCAGCAGCTTGGGACTAGCTAATGAGCAGTTCTTC
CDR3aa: CASSLGLANEQFF

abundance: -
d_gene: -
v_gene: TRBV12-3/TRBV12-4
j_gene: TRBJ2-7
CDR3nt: TGTGCCAGCAGTTCACATGACAGGCCCCCCTACGAGCAGTACTTC
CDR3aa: CASSSHDRPPYEQYF

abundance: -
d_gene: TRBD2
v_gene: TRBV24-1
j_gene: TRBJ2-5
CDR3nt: TGTGCCACCAGTGATGGGGGACTAGGTGGGGAGACCCAGTACTTC
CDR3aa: CATSDGGLGGETQYF

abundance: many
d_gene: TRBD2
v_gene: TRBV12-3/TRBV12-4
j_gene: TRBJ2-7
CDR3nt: TGTGCCAGCAGTATACTAGCGGGAGTTGAGCAGTACTTC
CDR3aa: CASSILAGVEQYF

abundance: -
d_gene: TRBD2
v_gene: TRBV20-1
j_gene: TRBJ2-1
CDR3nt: TGCAGTGCTGGGGGGGGACCCTACAATGAGCAGTTCTTC
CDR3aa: CSAGGGPYNEQFF

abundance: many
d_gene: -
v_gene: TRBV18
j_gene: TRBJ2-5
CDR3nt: TGTGCCAGCTCACTCCGGGTCCAGGGGGAGACCCAGTACTTC
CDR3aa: CASSLRVQGETQYF